These 4 T cell receptor beta chains originate from one sample sequenced in a study of cytomegalovirus exposure and HLA in healthy donors. Vbeta (60) and Jbeta (13) primers were used in the PCR. TCRdb's table, derived via immunoSEQ multiplex PCR, lists solely in-frame clones and lacks some. The sample has about 110,000 clones; roughly 15% are singletons. Sequenced material: PBMCs. Every receptor here comes from a woman between 18 and 30 years old in good health and CMV-seronegative.

This clone was found a few times. The gene calls are TRBV29-1 and TRBJ2-5, with a weak D call TRBD2 (6 bases). Per the germline V gene, CDR1 is SQVTM and CDR2 is ANQGSEA. This CDR3 is 16 amino acids long. Between the trimmed V and J ends, which lost 4 bases and 2 bases, there was a span of 20 bases. CDR3 in amino acids: CSVATRGRPVQETQYF. The CDR3 bases are TGCAGCGTTGCCACCCGAGGGAGGCCAGTTCAAGAGACCCAGTACTTC. Using reference TRBV29-1 and TRBJ2-5 for the parts outside the CDR3, the full variable domain is SAVISQKPSRDICQRGTSLTIQCQVDSQVTMMFWYRQQPGQSLTLIATANQGSEATYESGFVIDKFPISRPNLTFSTLTVSNMSPEDSSIYLCSVATRGRPVQETQYFGPGTRLLVL.

This clone was detected only a few times. The V and J genes are TRBV7-9 and TRBJ2-7, with unresolved D. The CDR3 has 15 residues. The V gene lost 6 bases and the J gene lost 1 base, with 16 bases spanning the gap. Looked up from germline, CDR1 is SEHNR and CDR2 is FQNEAQ (reference sequence). CDR3 region: CASRRSLADSYEQYF. The CDR3 bases are TGTGCCAGCAGGCGCAGCTTAGCCGATTCCTACGAGCAGTACTTC.

This chain uses TRBV28 with TRBJ1-1, with 9 nucleotides matching TRBD1. This CDR3 comprises 15 residues. Germline values: CDR1 MDHEN, CDR2 SYDVKM. V shed 8 bases and J 2 bases; nucleotides not matched to a gene: 9. The CDR3 region is CASSFGDRANTEAFF. In DNA form, the CDR3 reads TGTGCCAGCTCTTTCGGGGACAGGGCTAACACTGAAGCTTTCTTT.

The chain couples TRBV19 to TRBJ1-5; TRBD1 might be the D (5 bases). V was clipped by 5 bases and J by 7 bases, with 15 bases between them. Per germline, CDR1 LNHDA and CDR2 SQIVND (reference sequence). This CDR3 is 14 amino acids long. The CDR3 bases are TGTGCCAGTAGTCCATCGGGGGAGTGGCAGCCCCAGCATTTT. This translates into CASSPSGEWQPQHF.